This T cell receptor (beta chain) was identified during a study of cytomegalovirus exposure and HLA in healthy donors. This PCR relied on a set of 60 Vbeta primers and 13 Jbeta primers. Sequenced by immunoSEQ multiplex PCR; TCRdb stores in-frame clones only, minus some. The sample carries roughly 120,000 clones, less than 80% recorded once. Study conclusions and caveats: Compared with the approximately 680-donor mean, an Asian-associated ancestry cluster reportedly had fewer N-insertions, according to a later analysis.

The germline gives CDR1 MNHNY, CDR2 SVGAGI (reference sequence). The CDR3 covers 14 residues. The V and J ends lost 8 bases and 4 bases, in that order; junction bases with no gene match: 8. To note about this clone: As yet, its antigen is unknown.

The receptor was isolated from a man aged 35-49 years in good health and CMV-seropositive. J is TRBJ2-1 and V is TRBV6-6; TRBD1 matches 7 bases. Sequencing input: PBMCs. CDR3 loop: CASHGGTAYNEQFF. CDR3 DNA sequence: TGTGCCAGCCACGGTGGGACAGCTTACAATGAGCAGTTCTTC.